This TCR beta chain was identified during a study of blood T cell repertoires in COVID-19. The trim removed 4 bases at V and 6 bases at J, leaving 6 bases unmatched. Germline CDR1 and CDR2: GTSNPN and SVGIG (reference sequence). The CDR3 is 13 residues long. Profiling relied on immunoSEQ multiplex PCR, and the TCRdb table lists in-frame clones only, not all of them. Of over 200,000 clones listed, approximately 79% were seen once; the top ten hold around 5.1%. Sequences were obtained from peripheral blood. V is TRBV30 and J is TRBJ2-7; 10 positions match TRBD1. The source of this sequence is a human donor in a cohort sampled during active COVID-19. CDR3 loop: CAWIPGQGFEQYF. As DNA, the CDR3 is TGTGCCTGGATTCCGGGACAGGGGTTCGAGCAGTACTTC.